The 3 T cell receptor beta chains below come from one sample, sequenced in a study of early T cells in non-severe SARS-CoV-2 infection. TCRdb reprocessed the 5' RACE reads via MiXCR and lists one record per CDR3 protein. The profile shows around 40,000 distinct CDR3 sequences, approximately 6.6% of them singletons. Source: whole blood, taken at baseline. Receptors originate from an adult who was a healthcare worker with PCR-confirmed SARS-CoV-2 infection or an uninfected control (not recorded which).

In this sample, this clonotype turned up many times. The V call is TRBV11-2, the J call TRBJ1-2, with D uncertain. Trimming removed 1 base at V and 0 bases at J, with 12 bases between. CDR1 is SGHAT and CDR2 is FQNNGV in the germline V gene. This CDR3 is 16 amino acids long. The chain's CDR3 is CASSLGPGRSNYGYTF. The CDR3 nucleotides are TGTGCCAGCAGCTTAGGTCCGGGGAGGTCTAACTATGGCTACACCTTC.

This clonotype was counted a few times. The chain is built from TRBV6-2 or TRBV6-3 and TRBJ2-1; TRBD1 matches 9 bases. V was pared by 3 bases and J by 12 bases, with 3 bases of the junction left unmatched. The CDR3 is made up of 12 amino acids. Germline lookup yields CDR1 MNHEY and CDR2 SVGEGT. This chain's CDR3 is CASSYPGQGQFF. CDR3 coding DNA: TGTGCCAGCAGTTATCCGGGACAGGGGCAGTTCTTC.

This clonotype was seen a few times. The chain joins TRBV11-2 to TRBJ2-1, with D tentatively TRBD2 (5 bases). The CDR3 spans 13 residues. Trimming left V 5 bases short and J 9 bases short, with 14 bases between. Germline loops: CDR1 SGHAT, CDR2 FQNNGV. The CDR3 sequence: CASSVTPGGEQFF. CDR3 nucleotides: TGTGCCAGCAGCGTGACCCCCGGAGGTGAGCAGTTCTTC.